Listed below are T cell receptor beta chains from one sample, sequenced in a study of vaccination effects on CD4 cells after COVID-19. Produced via immunoSEQ multiplex PCR; TCRdb's table is partial and in-frame only. In the table there are more than 60,000 clones, roughly 81% of which are singletons. Which antigens these TCRs recognize remains unknown. Sequenced here: CD4+ T cells from PBMCs cultured without peptide, sampled after COVID-19 vaccination. These receptors originate from a human donor who received a COVID-19 vaccine. Both conserved end residues are part of each CDR3. The D gene is left open where the match is weak. Not all rows give a size; the values are once, few, many and, for expanded clones, a class.

cdr3_length,v_call,clone_size,j_call,d_call,cdr3_aa,cdr3_nt
14,TRBV19,few,TRBJ1-5,-,CASTPGQSAQPQHF,TGTGCCAGTACCCCGGGTCAATCGGCTCAGCCCCAGCATTTT
14,TRBV6-1,-,TRBJ1-5,-,CASSEARVNQPQHF,TGTGCCAGCAGTGAAGCCAGGGTCAATCAGCCCCAGCATTTT
14,TRBV7-3,-,TRBJ2-1,-,CASSLPGQYNEQFF,TGTGCCAGCAGCCTTCCGGGACAATACAATGAGCAGTTCTTC
16,TRBV7-2,-,TRBJ1-5,TRBD1,CASSLEGAVGNQPQHF,TGTGCCAGCAGCTTAGAGGGGGCGGTGGGTAATCAGCCCCAGCATTTT
12,TRBV5-6,-,TRBJ2-5,-,CASSPDLETQYF,TGTGCCAGCAGCCCGGACTTGGAGACCCAGTACTTC
16,TRBV28,-,TRBJ1-6,-,CASSGTLLSYNSPLHF,TGTGCCAGCAGTGGGACATTGCTCTCCTATAATTCACCCCTCCACTTT
12,TRBV27,-,TRBJ1-1,-,CASSSHDTEAFF,TGTGCCAGCAGTTCCCATGACACTGAAGCTTTCTTT
16,TRBV5-1,-,TRBJ2-5,TRBD2,CASRTSGGAGQETQYF,TGCGCCAGCAGGACTAGCGGGGGGGCTGGGCAAGAGACCCAGTACTTC
13,TRBV14,few,TRBJ2-1,-,CASSHRGSNEQFF,TGTGCCAGCAGCCACAGGGGATCCAATGAGCAGTTCTTC
17,TRBV28,-,TRBJ1-1,-,CASSRDIRVGVNTEAFF,TGTGCCAGCAGTCGCGACATAAGGGTCGGAGTGAACACTGAAGCTTTCTTT
14,TRBV18,-,TRBJ1-2,-,CASSPPGDSYGYTF,TGTGCCAGCTCACCCCCCGGCGACTCCTATGGCTACACCTTC
13,TRBV4-1,once,TRBJ2-3,-,CASSQGDYGTQYF,TGCGCCAGCAGCCAAGGGGATTATGGGACGCAGTATTTT
17,TRBV10-2,once,TRBJ1-6,TRBD1,CASSEGTGSSYNSPLHF,TGCGCCAGCAGTGAAGGGACAGGTAGCTCCTATAATTCACCCCTCCACTTT
16,TRBV5-1,-,TRBJ1-4,-,CASSLGPQATNEKLFF,TGCGCCAGCAGCTTAGGCCCGCAGGCAACTAATGAAAAACTGTTTTTT
16,TRBV27,once,TRBJ1-2,TRBD1,CASSLGRDRPFYGYTF,TGTGCCAGCAGTTTAGGCCGGGACAGGCCCTTCTATGGCTACACCTTC